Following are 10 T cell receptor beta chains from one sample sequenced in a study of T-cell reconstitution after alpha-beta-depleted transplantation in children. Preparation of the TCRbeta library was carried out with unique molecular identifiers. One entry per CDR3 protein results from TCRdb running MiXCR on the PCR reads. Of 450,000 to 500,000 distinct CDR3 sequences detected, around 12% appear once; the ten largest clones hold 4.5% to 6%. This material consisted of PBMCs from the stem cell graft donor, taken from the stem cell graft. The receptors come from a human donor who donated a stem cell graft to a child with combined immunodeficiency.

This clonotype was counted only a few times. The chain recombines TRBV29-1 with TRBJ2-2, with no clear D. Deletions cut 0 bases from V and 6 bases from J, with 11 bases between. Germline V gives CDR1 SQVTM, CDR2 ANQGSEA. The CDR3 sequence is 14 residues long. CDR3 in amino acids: CSVEDQRGPGELFF. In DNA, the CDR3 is TGCAGCGTTGAAGATCAGAGAGGCCCCGGGGAGCTGTTTTTT.

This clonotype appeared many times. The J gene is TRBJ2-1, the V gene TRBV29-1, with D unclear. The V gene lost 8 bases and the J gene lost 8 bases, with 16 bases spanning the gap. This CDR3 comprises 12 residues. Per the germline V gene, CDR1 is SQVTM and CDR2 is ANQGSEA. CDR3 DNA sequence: TGCAGCCTGACTTCCCGGGTGGATGAGCAGTTCTTC. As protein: CSLTSRVDEQFF.

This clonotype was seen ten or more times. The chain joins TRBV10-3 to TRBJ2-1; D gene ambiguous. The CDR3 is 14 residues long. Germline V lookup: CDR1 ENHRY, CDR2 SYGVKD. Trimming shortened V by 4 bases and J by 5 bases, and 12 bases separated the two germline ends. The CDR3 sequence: CAISGVTPDNEQFF. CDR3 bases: TGTGCCATCAGTGGGGTAACACCTGACAATGAGCAGTTCTTC.

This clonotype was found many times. The CDR3 sequence is CSVKVTSYNEQFF. Written as DNA, the CDR3 is TGCAGCGTGAAGGTAACCTCCTACAATGAGCAGTTCTTC. The chain uses TRBV29-1 and TRBJ2-1; no clear D gene. The CDR3 contains 13 residues. Germline V gene sequence: CDR1 SQVTM, CDR2 ANQGSEA. V shed 6 bases and J shed 0 bases, with 9 bases lying between them.

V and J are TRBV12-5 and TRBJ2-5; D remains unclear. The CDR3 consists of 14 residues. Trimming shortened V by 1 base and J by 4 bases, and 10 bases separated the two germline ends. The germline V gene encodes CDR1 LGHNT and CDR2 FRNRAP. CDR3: CASGLGNVRETQYF. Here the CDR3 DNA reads TGTGCTAGTGGTTTGGGAAACGTCAGAGAGACCCAGTACTTC.

The CDR3 is CASSSRTGPETQYF. CDR3 nucleotide sequence: TGTGCCAGCAGTTCACGGACAGGGCCGGAGACCCAGTACTTC. The chain employs TRBV12-3 or TRBV12-4 and TRBJ2-5; 8 bases line up with TRBD1. V lost 4 bases, J lost 5 bases, and 6 bases stayed unmatched. This CDR3 spans 14 amino acids.

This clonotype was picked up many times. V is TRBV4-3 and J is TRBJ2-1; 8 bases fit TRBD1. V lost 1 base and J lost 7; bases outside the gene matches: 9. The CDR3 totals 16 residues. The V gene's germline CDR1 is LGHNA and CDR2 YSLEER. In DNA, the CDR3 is TGCGCCAGCAGCCAAGCAAATCGACAGGGGAAGAATGAGCAGTTCTTC. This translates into CASSQANRQGKNEQFF.

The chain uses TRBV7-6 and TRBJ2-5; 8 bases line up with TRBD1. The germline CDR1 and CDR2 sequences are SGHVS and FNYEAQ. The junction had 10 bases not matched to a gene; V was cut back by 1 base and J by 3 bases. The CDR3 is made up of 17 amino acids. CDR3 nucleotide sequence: TGTGCCAGCAGCTTAGTACCCCAAGACAGGGGAAAAGAGACCCAGTACTTC. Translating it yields CASSLVPQDRGKETQYF. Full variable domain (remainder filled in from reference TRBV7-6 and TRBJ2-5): GAGVSQSPRYKVTKRGQDVALRCDPISGHVSLYWYRQALGQGPEFLTYFNYEAQQDKSGLPNDRFSAERPEGSISTLTIQRTEQRDSAMYRCASSLVPQDRGKETQYFGPGTRLLVL.

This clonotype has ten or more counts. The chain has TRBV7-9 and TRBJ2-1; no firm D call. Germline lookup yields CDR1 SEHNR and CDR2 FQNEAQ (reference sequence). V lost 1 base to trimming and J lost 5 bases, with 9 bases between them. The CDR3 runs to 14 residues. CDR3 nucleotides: TGTGCCAGCAGCTTAGTTCAGGTTAACAATGAGCAGTTCTTC. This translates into CASSLVQVNNEQFF.

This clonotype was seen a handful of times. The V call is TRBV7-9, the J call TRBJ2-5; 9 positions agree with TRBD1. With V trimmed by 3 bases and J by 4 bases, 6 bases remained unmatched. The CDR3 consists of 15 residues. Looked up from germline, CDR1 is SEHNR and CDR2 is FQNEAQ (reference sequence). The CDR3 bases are TGTGCCAGCAGCTTTGGACAGGGGCAGGGAGAGACCCAGTACTTC. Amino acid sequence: CASSFGQGQGETQYF.